A single sample is the source of the 7 T cell receptor beta chains below, sequenced in a study of T-cell reconstitution after alpha-beta-depleted transplantation in children. Preparation of the TCRbeta library involved a method that used unique molecular identifiers. TCRdb recomputed calls from the PCR reads with MiXCR, one row per CDR3 protein. The sample has roughly 200,000 distinct CDR3 sequences, 6% to 7% seen once; the top ten hold around 2.7%. The sample here was PBMCs from the stem cell graft donor, taken from the stem cell graft. The receptors were gathered from a human donor who donated a stem cell graft to a child with Wiskott-Aldrich syndrome.

Ten or more counts support this clonotype. The chain carries TRBV27 and TRBJ1-6; weak D call: TRBD1 (6 bases). Trimming shortened V by 4 bases and J by 5 bases, and 15 bases separated the two germline ends. This CDR3 comprises 16 residues. Germline V gene lookup returns CDR1 MNHEY and CDR2 SMNVEV (reference sequence). This CDR3 is CASSYLRGFNNSPLHF. DNA of the CDR3: TGTGCCAGCAGTTACCTTAGGGGGTTTAATAATTCACCCCTCCACTTT.

A few counts support this clonotype. The gene calls are TRBV6-5 and TRBJ2-3; 7 bases are a match to TRBD2. Germline CDR1 reads MNHEY; CDR2 reads SVGAGI. This CDR3 is 15 amino acids long. Trimming cost V 4 bases and J 0 bases; bases outside gene matches: 4. CDR3 nucleotides: TGTGCCAGCAGTTCACCTAGCGGTAGCACAGATACGCAGTATTTT. Translated, it gives CASSSPSGSTDTQYF.

This clonotype was seen ten or more times. The chain carries TRBV20-1 and TRBJ2-3; 13 positions agree with TRBD2. Germline-derived CDR1 and CDR2 are DFQATT and SNEGSKA (reference sequence). This CDR3 contains 15 residues. V shed 5 bases and J 3 bases; nucleotides not matched to a gene: 5. The CDR3 DNA is TGCAGTGCTGAGGGGACTAGCGGGACAACAGATACGCAGTATTTT. Translated: CSAEGTSGTTDTQYF.

This clonotype was observed at least ten times. V and J are TRBV5-6 and TRBJ2-1, with D maybe TRBD1 (6 bases). CDR1 is SGHDT, CDR2 YYEEEE, per germline. CDR3 length equals 15 residues. V lost 0 bases to trimming and J lost 7 bases, with 14 bases between them. CDR3 sequence (DNA): TGTGCCAGCAGCTTGGGGGCAGGGGTGCTGAATGAGCAGTTCTTC. Translated, it gives CASSLGAGVLNEQFF.

The J gene is TRBJ2-7, the V gene TRBV6-2 or TRBV6-3; D gene uncertain. Germline CDR1 and CDR2: MNHEY and SVGEGT. The V end lost 2 bases, the J end lost 6 bases, and 5 bases lay between the germline ends. The CDR3 has 11 amino acids. The DNA of the CDR3 is TGTGCCAGCAGTTACACGGTCGAGCAGTACTTC. Translated, it gives CASSYTVEQYF.

This clonotype was found a few times. The chain carries TRBV5-1 and TRBJ2-5, with 11 bases lining up with TRBD2. CDR3 size: 16 residues. Germline CDR1 is SGHRS and CDR2 is YFSETQ. Unmatched junction bases numbered 7, after V lost 2 bases and J lost 4 bases. The CDR3 DNA reads TGCGCCAGCAGCTTCCCTAGCGGGGGGACTGGAGAGACCCAGTACTTC. It yields the protein CASSFPSGGTGETQYF.

This clonotype was detected many times. This chain connects TRBV27 to TRBJ1-5; TRBD1 agrees at 7 bases. V lost 5 bases and J lost 5; bases outside the gene matches: 6. Germline lookup yields CDR1 MNHEY and CDR2 SMNVEV (reference sequence). The CDR3 runs to 14 residues. The CDR3 loop reads CASSVTGMDQPQHF. In DNA, the CDR3 is TGTGCCAGCAGTGTGACAGGGATGGATCAGCCCCAGCATTTT.